This is a list of T cell receptor beta chains from one sample in a study of OX40 agonist ivuxolimab in advanced cancers. TCRdb's copy holds only in-frame clones and misses some; the assay was immunoSEQ multiplex PCR. Of roughly 50,000 clones in the sample, 80% to 95% were seen once. The sample in question was CD4+ or CD8+ T cells sorted from blood, obtained in a trial of the OX40 agonist ivuxolimab. These receptors all stem from an adult with an advanced solid tumor such as melanoma, head and neck, liver or kidney cancer. Each CDR3 is given with its conserved first and last residue. Each record gives: V gene, D gene, J gene, clone size, CDR3 length, CDR3 DNA, CDR3 protein. The D gene is left open where the match is weak. Where a row states a size, it is once, few, many or the class of an expanded clone; other rows omit it.

V: TRBV29-1
D: NA
J: TRBJ1-2
size: NA
length: 15
DNA: TGCAGCGTTGATCTAGGTGGGGCGGGGGACTATGGCTACACCTTC
CDR3: CSVDLGGAGDYGYTF

V: TRBV6-5
D: NA
J: TRBJ2-1
size: NA
length: 14
DNA: TGTGCCAGCAGTTACGGGGGGAGAGGGAATGAGCAGTTCTTC
CDR3: CASSYGGRGNEQFF

V: TRBV4-3
D: NA
J: TRBJ2-7
size: NA
length: 14
DNA: TGCGCCAGCAGCCAAGTCACTTTATCGGACGAGCAGTACTTC
CDR3: CASSQVTLSDEQYF

V: TRBV28
D: TRBD2
J: TRBJ2-3
size: once
length: 16
DNA: TGTGCCAGCAGTTTACTCCCTCGGGGAGGGCCAGATACGCAGTATTTT
CDR3: CASSLLPRGGPDTQYF

V: TRBV11-2
D: TRBD1
J: TRBJ1-1
size: NA
length: 15
DNA: TGTGCCAGCACCTTGTCAGGGACAGAATACACTGAAGCTTTCTTT
CDR3: CASTLSGTEYTEAFF

V: TRBV5-1
D: TRBD1
J: TRBJ1-2
size: NA
length: 15
DNA: TGCGCCAGCAGCAATTTACTCGAGGGGGCGAACGGCTACACCTTC
CDR3: CASSNLLEGANGYTF

V: TRBV2
D: NA
J: TRBJ2-7
size: few
length: 13
DNA: TGTGCCAGCAGTGAATCATACAACTACGAGCAGTACTTC
CDR3: CASSESYNYEQYF

V: TRBV13
D: NA
J: TRBJ2-1
size: few
length: 11
DNA: TGTGCCAGCAGCTACTACAATGAGCAGTTCTTC
CDR3: CASSYYNEQFF

V: TRBV9
D: NA
J: TRBJ1-1
size: NA
length: 15
DNA: TGTGCCAGCAGCGTAGATGGGAGGGTAATGACTGAAGCTTTCTTT
CDR3: CASSVDGRVMTEAFF

V: TRBV10-3
D: NA
J: TRBJ2-7
size: NA
length: 13
DNA: TGTGCCATCAGCTCTGACATTTCCTACGAGCAGTACTTC
CDR3: CAISSDISYEQYF

V: TRBV27
D: NA
J: TRBJ2-1
size: NA
length: 15
DNA: TGTGCCAGCAGTTCAAGCTCGAGGGGGAACAATGAGCAGTTCTTC
CDR3: CASSSSSRGNNEQFF

V: TRBV7-2
D: NA
J: TRBJ2-7
size: NA
length: 14
DNA: TGTGCCAGCAGTTATTCGGGATACACGGGGGAGCAGTACTTC
CDR3: CASSYSGYTGEQYF

V: TRBV7-6
D: TRBD1
J: TRBJ1-1
size: NA
length: 14
DNA: TGTGCCAGCAGCCTCCGGGACAGCTCAACTGAAGCTTTCTTT
CDR3: CASSLRDSSTEAFF

V: TRBV7-8
D: NA
J: TRBJ2-1
size: NA
length: 13
DNA: TGTGCCAGCAGCTTAGGAGGGCTGGAGGGGGGGTTCTTC
CDR3: CASSLGGLEGGFF

V: TRBV6-6
D: TRBD1
J: TRBJ2-1
size: NA
length: 16
DNA: TGTGCCAGCAGTTACTCGCCAGGGGGCTCCTACAATGAGCAGTTCTTC
CDR3: CASSYSPGGSYNEQFF

V: TRBV23-1
D: NA
J: TRBJ1-2
size: NA
length: 16
DNA: TGCGCCAGCAGTCAAGTTTTACCCCCGACGGGCTATGGCTACACCTTC
CDR3: CASSQVLPPTGYGYTF

V: TRBV9
D: TRBD2
J: TRBJ2-3
size: NA
length: 18
DNA: TGTGCCAGCAGCGAACAAGATGGACTAGCGGGGTTAACAGATACGCAGTATTTT
CDR3: CASSEQDGLAGLTDTQYF

V: TRBV18
D: TRBD1
J: TRBJ2-7
size: NA
length: 15
DNA: TGTGCCAGCTCACCCTACCGGGACAGGGGGCCGGAGCAGTACTTC
CDR3: CASSPYRDRGPEQYF

V: TRBV13
D: NA
J: TRBJ2-2
size: NA
length: 13
DNA: TGTGCCAGCAGCCCCTCTGGGACCGGGGAGCTGTTTTTT
CDR3: CASSPSGTGELFF

V: TRBV2
D: NA
J: TRBJ2-3
size: once
length: 16
DNA: TGTGCCAGCAGGGAAAGGGGAGTCCTGGATGCGGATACGCAGTATTTT
CDR3: CASRERGVLDADTQYF

V: TRBV5-5
D: NA
J: TRBJ1-2
size: NA
length: 15
DNA: TGTGCCAGCAGCCTCCTTGGAGGCACTAACTATGGCTACACCTTC
CDR3: CASSLLGGTNYGYTF

V: TRBV6-1
D: NA
J: TRBJ2-7
size: NA
length: 14
DNA: TGTGCCAGCAGTGAAAGGGCCAGCTTCTACGAGCAGTACTTC
CDR3: CASSERASFYEQYF

V: TRBV6-5
D: NA
J: TRBJ1-5
size: NA
length: 14
DNA: TGTGCCAGCAGAAAAACAGGGCGCAATCAGCCCCAGCATTTT
CDR3: CASRKTGRNQPQHF

V: TRBV4-3
D: NA
J: TRBJ2-5
size: NA
length: 18
DNA: TGCGCCAGCAGCCAAGACCAAATGGGGCTCCTACCTCAAGAGACCCAGTACTTC
CDR3: CASSQDQMGLLPQETQYF

V: TRBV27
D: TRBD1
J: TRBJ1-1
size: NA
length: 17
DNA: TGTGCCAGCAGGGCCGGGACAGGGGGCTTTTCAAACACTGAAGCTTTCTTT
CDR3: CASRAGTGGFSNTEAFF

V: TRBV7-8
D: TRBD2
J: TRBJ2-7
size: NA
length: 16
DNA: TGTGCCAGCAGCTTAGAGGGCGGGGGATACTCCTACGAGCAGTACTTC
CDR3: CASSLEGGGYSYEQYF

V: TRBV18
D: NA
J: TRBJ1-1
size: few
length: 13
DNA: TGTGCCAGCTCACCTCTAGTCTACACTGAAGCTTTCTTT
CDR3: CASSPLVYTEAFF

V: TRBV7-8
D: TRBD1
J: TRBJ2-3
size: NA
length: 15
DNA: TGTGCCAGCAGCTTAAGGGACAGGGACACAGATACGCAGTATTTT
CDR3: CASSLRDRDTDTQYF

V: TRBV19
D: TRBD1
J: TRBJ1-2
size: NA
length: 15
DNA: TGTGCCAGTAGTACCCGGGACAGAAGAACGGAGGGCTACACCTTC
CDR3: CASSTRDRRTEGYTF

V: TRBV4-3
D: TRBD2
J: TRBJ2-3
size: NA
length: 16
DNA: TGCGCCAGCAGCCTCAGACTAGCGGGTAGCACAGATACGCAGTATTTT
CDR3: CASSLRLAGSTDTQYF

V: TRBV15
D: NA
J: TRBJ2-7
size: NA
length: 13
DNA: TGTGCCACCAGCAGAGATATGTGGGTCGAGCAGTACTTC
CDR3: CATSRDMWVEQYF

V: TRBV7-6
D: NA
J: TRBJ2-5
size: NA
length: 12
DNA: TGTGCCAGCAGCCTGTATCGCGAGACCCAGTACTTC
CDR3: CASSLYRETQYF

V: TRBV28
D: TRBD1
J: TRBJ1-2
size: NA
length: 15
DNA: TGTGCCAGCAGTTTCCCGGGACAGGGAGCCCTAGGCTACACCTTC
CDR3: CASSFPGQGALGYTF

V: TRBV11-2
D: TRBD1
J: TRBJ1-4
size: NA
length: 15
DNA: TGTGCCAGCAGCTTAACAGGGGCAACTAATGAAAAACTGTTTTTT
CDR3: CASSLTGATNEKLFF

V: TRBV9
D: TRBD2
J: TRBJ2-1
size: once
length: 15
DNA: TGTGCCAGCAGCGTTAGCGGGATTTCCTACAATGAGCAGTTCTTC
CDR3: CASSVSGISYNEQFF

V: TRBV7-9
D: TRBD1
J: TRBJ2-1
size: NA
length: 17
DNA: TGTGCCAGCAGCGGACAGGGGGCACAGGGTGCCTACAATGAGCAGTTCTTC
CDR3: CASSGQGAQGAYNEQFF

V: TRBV4-1
D: TRBD2
J: TRBJ2-1
size: NA
length: 15
DNA: TGCGCCAGCAGCCTACTAGCGGAGTCATACAATGAGCAGTTCTTC
CDR3: CASSLLAESYNEQFF

V: TRBV27
D: NA
J: TRBJ1-2
size: NA
length: 17
DNA: TGTGCCAGCAGTTTTGGGGGCTACCTAGGGTATAACTATGGCTACACCTTC
CDR3: CASSFGGYLGYNYGYTF

V: TRBV5-4
D: NA
J: TRBJ2-3
size: NA
length: 16
DNA: TGTGCCAGCAGCTTGGTTAGTGAGCCGGGCACAGATACGCAGTATTTT
CDR3: CASSLVSEPGTDTQYF

V: TRBV11-2
D: NA
J: TRBJ2-1
size: NA
length: 11
DNA: TGTGCCAGCAGCTTAAACCCCGAGCAGTTCTTC
CDR3: CASSLNPEQFF

V: TRBV7-2
D: NA
J: TRBJ1-1
size: NA
length: 14
DNA: TGTGCCAGCAGCTCCACCCCCCCCTATAGAGAAGCTTTCTTT
CDR3: CASSSTPPYREAFF

V: TRBV15
D: TRBD2
J: TRBJ2-2
size: NA
length: 18
DNA: TGTGCCACCAGCAGGACTAGCGGGAGGGCCCTCGGCACCGGGGAGCTGTTTTTT
CDR3: CATSRTSGRALGTGELFF

V: TRBV19
D: TRBD1
J: TRBJ2-2
size: NA
length: 15
DNA: TGTGCCAGTAGTATCTCGGGACAGGGGGCCGGGGAGCTGTTTTTT
CDR3: CASSISGQGAGELFF

V: TRBV7-8
D: TRBD2
J: TRBJ2-7
size: NA
length: 17
DNA: TGTGCCAGCAGCCAAGAACGACTAGCGGGGATACATTACGAGCAGTACTTC
CDR3: CASSQERLAGIHYEQYF

V: TRBV4-3
D: TRBD2
J: TRBJ2-1
size: NA
length: 17
DNA: TGCGCCAGCAGCCCAAACCTAGCGGGAGGGGTCCGGGATGAGCAGTTCTTC
CDR3: CASSPNLAGGVRDEQFF

V: TRBV7-2
D: NA
J: TRBJ2-3
size: NA
length: 16
DNA: TGTGCCAGCAGCGAAGGGACCCACATTAGCACAGATACGCAGTATTTT
CDR3: CASSEGTHISTDTQYF

V: TRBV10-1
D: NA
J: TRBJ1-2
size: NA
length: 17
DNA: TGCGCCAGCCATCAAAGCCCCCGACAGCTAACCACGTATGGCTACACCTTC
CDR3: CASHQSPRQLTTYGYTF

V: TRBV19
D: NA
J: TRBJ1-5
size: NA
length: 16
DNA: TGTGCCAGTAAATGGAGGGACGGATACGGCAATCAGCCCCAGCATTTT
CDR3: CASKWRDGYGNQPQHF

V: TRBV4-2
D: NA
J: TRBJ2-2
size: NA
length: 13
DNA: TGTGCCAGCAGCCAAGCATTGGCCGGGGAGCTGTTTTTT
CDR3: CASSQALAGELFF

V: TRBV7-9
D: TRBD1
J: TRBJ2-7
size: NA
length: 16
DNA: TGTGCCAGCAGCTTAGGCTACGGGCAGGGGGCCTACGAGCAGTACTTC
CDR3: CASSLGYGQGAYEQYF

V: TRBV9
D: TRBD2
J: TRBJ2-5
size: NA
length: 15
DNA: TGTGCCAGCAGCGTAGGCGGGGGGTTGGAAGAGACCCAGTACTTC
CDR3: CASSVGGGLEETQYF

V: TRBV28
D: TRBD1
J: TRBJ1-2
size: NA
length: 17
DNA: TGTGCCAGCAGTTTTACAGGGGGCACAGGAAGCCTCTATGGCTACACCTTC
CDR3: CASSFTGGTGSLYGYTF

V: TRBV7-2
D: NA
J: TRBJ2-3
size: once
length: 13
DNA: TGTGCCAGCAGTTTGGGGGGAGCAGATACGCAGTATTTT
CDR3: CASSLGGADTQYF

V: TRBV5-6
D: NA
J: TRBJ2-7
size: NA
length: 14
DNA: TGTGCCAGCAGACCTCCTTTCTCAACCTACGAGCAGTACTTC
CDR3: CASRPPFSTYEQYF

V: TRBV30
D: NA
J: TRBJ2-5
size: NA
length: 15
DNA: TGTGCCTGGAGTGTAGGCTTGGGCCCTGTAGAGACCCAGTACTTC
CDR3: CAWSVGLGPVETQYF

V: TRBV30
D: NA
J: TRBJ2-7
size: NA
length: 13
DNA: TGTGCCTGGAGTGTAAGTGGGAAACACGAGCAGTACTTC
CDR3: CAWSVSGKHEQYF

V: TRBV6-1
D: NA
J: TRBJ1-2
size: NA
length: 15
DNA: TGTGCCAGCAGTGAAGCGGGCGGGGATAACTATGGCTACACCTTC
CDR3: CASSEAGGDNYGYTF

V: TRBV2
D: NA
J: TRBJ1-4
size: NA
length: 13
DNA: TGTGCCAGCAATACGGGACTCAATGAAAAACTGTTTTTT
CDR3: CASNTGLNEKLFF

V: TRBV4-2
D: TRBD1
J: TRBJ2-3
size: NA
length: 17
DNA: TGTGCCAGCAGCCCGCTCGTAGGCGGACAGGGGACAGATACGCAGTATTTT
CDR3: CASSPLVGGQGTDTQYF

V: TRBV9
D: NA
J: TRBJ2-7
size: NA
length: 16
DNA: TGTGCCAGCAGCCCCGGATTGGGGGGGCTCCTCGACGAGCAGTACTTC
CDR3: CASSPGLGGLLDEQYF